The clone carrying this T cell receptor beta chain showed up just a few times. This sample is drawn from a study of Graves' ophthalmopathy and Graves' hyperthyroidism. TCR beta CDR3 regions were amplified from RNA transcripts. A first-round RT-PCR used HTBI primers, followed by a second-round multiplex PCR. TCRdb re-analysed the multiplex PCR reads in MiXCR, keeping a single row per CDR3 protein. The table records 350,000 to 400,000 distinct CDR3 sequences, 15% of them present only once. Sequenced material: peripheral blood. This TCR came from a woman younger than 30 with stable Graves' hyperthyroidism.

CDR3 nucleotides: TGCGCCAGCAGCTTGAACCCCGGCCGGGACTCACTCTACAATGAGCAGTTCTTC. It translates to CASSLNPGRDSLYNEQFF. The chain recombines TRBV5-1 with TRBJ2-1; D is possibly TRBD2 (6 bases). The V end was cut by 1 base, the J end by 3 bases, with 20 bases between. The CDR3 has 18 amino acids. From germline, CDR1 is SGHRS and CDR2 YFSETQ.